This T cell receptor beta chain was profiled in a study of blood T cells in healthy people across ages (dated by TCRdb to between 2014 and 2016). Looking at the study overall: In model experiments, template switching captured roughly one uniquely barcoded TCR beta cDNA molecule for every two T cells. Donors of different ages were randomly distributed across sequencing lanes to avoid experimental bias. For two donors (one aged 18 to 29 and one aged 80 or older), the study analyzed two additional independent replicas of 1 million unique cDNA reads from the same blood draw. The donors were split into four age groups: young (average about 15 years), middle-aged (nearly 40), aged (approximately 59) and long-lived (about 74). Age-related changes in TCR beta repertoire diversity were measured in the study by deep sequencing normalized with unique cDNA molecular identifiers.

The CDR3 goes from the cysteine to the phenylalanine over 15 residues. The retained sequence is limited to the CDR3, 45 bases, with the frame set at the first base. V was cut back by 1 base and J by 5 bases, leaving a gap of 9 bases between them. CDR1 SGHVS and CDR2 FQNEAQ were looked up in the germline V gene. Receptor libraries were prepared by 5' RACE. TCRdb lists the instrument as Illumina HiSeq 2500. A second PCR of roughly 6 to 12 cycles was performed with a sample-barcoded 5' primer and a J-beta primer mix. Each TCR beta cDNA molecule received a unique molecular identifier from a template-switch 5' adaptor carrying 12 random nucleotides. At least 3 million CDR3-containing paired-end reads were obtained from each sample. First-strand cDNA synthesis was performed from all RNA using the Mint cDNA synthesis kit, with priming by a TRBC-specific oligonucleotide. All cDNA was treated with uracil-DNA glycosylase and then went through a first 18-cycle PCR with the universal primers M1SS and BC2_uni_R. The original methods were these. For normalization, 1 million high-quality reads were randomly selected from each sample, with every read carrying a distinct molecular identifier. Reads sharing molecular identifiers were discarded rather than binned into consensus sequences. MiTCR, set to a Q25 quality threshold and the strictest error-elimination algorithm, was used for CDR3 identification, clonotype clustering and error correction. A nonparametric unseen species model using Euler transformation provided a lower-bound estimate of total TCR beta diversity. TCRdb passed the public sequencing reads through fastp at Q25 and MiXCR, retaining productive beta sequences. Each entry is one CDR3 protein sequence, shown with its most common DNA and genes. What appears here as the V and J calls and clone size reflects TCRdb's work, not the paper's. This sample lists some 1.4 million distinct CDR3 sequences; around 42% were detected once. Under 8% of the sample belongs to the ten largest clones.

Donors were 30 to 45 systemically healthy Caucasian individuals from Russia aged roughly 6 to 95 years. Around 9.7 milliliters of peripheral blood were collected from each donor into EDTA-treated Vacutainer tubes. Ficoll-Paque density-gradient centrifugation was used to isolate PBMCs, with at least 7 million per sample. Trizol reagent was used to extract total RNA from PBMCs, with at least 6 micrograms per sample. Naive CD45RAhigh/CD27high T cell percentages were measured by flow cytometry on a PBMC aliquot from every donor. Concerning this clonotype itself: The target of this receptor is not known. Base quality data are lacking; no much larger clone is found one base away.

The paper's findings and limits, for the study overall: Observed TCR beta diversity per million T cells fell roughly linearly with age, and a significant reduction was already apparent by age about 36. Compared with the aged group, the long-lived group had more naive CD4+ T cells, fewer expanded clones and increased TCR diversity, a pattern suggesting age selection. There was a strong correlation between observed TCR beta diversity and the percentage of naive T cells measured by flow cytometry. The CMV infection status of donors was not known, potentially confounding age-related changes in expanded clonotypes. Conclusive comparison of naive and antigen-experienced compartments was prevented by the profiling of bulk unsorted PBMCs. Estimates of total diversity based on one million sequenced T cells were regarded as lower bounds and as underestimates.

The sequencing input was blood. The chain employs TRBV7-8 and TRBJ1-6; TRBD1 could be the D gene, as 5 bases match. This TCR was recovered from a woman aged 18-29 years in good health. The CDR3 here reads CASSLESRDNSPLHF. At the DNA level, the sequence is TGTGCCAGCAGCTTAGAGAGCAGGGATAATTCACCCCTCCACTTT.